This T cell receptor (beta chain) comes out of a study of response to subunit inactivated influenza vaccine. This clonotype has just a few counts. The antigen remains unidentified. TCRdb analysed the RT-PCR reads with MiXCR anew, one entry per CDR3 protein. This sample yields under 800,000 distinct CDR3 sequences, of which approximately 13% are seen a single time; 6.5% to 8.5% belongs to the top ten. The length of the CDR3 is 16 residues. Germline values: CDR1 KGHDR, CDR2 SFDVKD. V was pared by 4 bases and J by 5 bases, with 11 bases of the junction left unmatched. Findings and limits, study-wide: The study's authors posited that every seasonal influenza vaccination enlists few new T cells.

The input for sequencing was PBMCs from blood, taken 14 days before vaccination. This clonotype originated in a man aged 45-65 years who received an inactivated influenza vaccine. The rearrangement uses TRBV24-1 and TRBJ2-7, with 9 bases fitting TRBD1. The CDR3 loop reads CATSERPGQGFHEQYF. CDR3 DNA sequence: TGTGCCACCAGTGAGCGACCGGGACAGGGATTCCACGAGCAGTACTTC.